Below are 21 T cell receptor beta chains sequenced from a single sample in a study of T cell clones after liver transplantation. Sequencing used immunoSEQ multiplex PCR; TCRdb keeps in-frame clones, though not all of them. The repertoire holds 75,000 to 100,000 clones, with 70% to 85% as singletons. Sequenced here: CD4+ T cells from blood, sampled around 45 months after liver transplant. The receptors originated from a human patient who received a liver transplant. Part of the T cell pool may stem from the graft donor.

The chain has TRBV10-2 and TRBJ2-1, with D hard to call. Trimming removed 6 bases at V and 0 bases at J, with 6 bases between. Per the germline V gene, CDR1 is WSHSY and CDR2 is SAAADI. The length of the CDR3 is 13 residues. CDR3 nucleotide sequence: TGCGCCAGCAGAGAGGACTCCTACAATGAGCAGTTCTTC. It encodes CASREDSYNEQFF.

The J gene is TRBJ2-7, the V gene TRBV5-4; 9 bases match TRBD2. The CDR3 contains 16 residues. V gave up 4 bases and J gave up 1 base; unmatched junction bases: 9. CDR1 is SGHNT, CDR2 YYREEE, per germline (reference sequence). The CDR3 coding sequence is TGTGCCAGCAGCCGACCTTTGACTAGCGGTTCCTACGAGCAGTACTTC. Amino acid sequence: CASSRPLTSGSYEQYF.

CDR3 in amino acids: CASSAGGSYNEQFF. DNA of the CDR3: TGTGCCAGCAGCGCAGGGGGCTCCTACAATGAGCAGTTCTTC. The rearrangement joins TRBV11-3 to TRBJ2-1, with 7 positions matching TRBD1. The length of the CDR3 is 14 residues. Germline CDR1 is SGHNT and CDR2 is YENEEA. V lost 5 bases to trimming and J lost 0 bases; unmatched junction nucleotides: 1.

The chain links TRBV30 to TRBJ2-1; 13 bases map to TRBD2. Per germline, CDR1 GTSNPN and CDR2 SVGIG (reference sequence). V trimming: 2 bases; J trimming: 4 bases; junction bases outside the gene matches: 8. The CDR3 is 17 amino acids. CDR3 sequence reads: CAWSSRTSGRSYNEQFF. The CDR3 coding sequence is TGTGCCTGGAGTTCCCGGACTAGCGGGAGATCGTACAATGAGCAGTTCTTC.

This sequence joins TRBV7-2 and TRBJ2-1, with D possibly matching TRBD1 (5 bases). With 5 bases removed from V and 9 bases from J, the gap between germline ends came to 17 bases. Germline CDR1 SGHTA, CDR2 FQGNSA. The CDR3 is made up of 14 amino acids. The DNA of the CDR3 is TGTGCCAGCAGCCGCGCCCCCAGGGTTACTGAGCAGTTCTTC. Residues: CASSRAPRVTEQFF. Drawing the rest from reference TRBV7-2 and TRBJ2-1, the complete variable domain is GAGVSQSPSNKVTEKGKDVELRCDPISGHTALYWYRQSLGQGLEFLIYFQGNSAPDKSGLPSDRFSAERTGGSVSTLTIQRTQQEDSAVYLCASSRAPRVTEQFFGPGTRLTVL.

The chain couples TRBV10-1 to TRBJ2-3; 7 nucleotides match TRBD2. The CDR3 runs 17 residues. Germline values: CDR1 WNHNN, CDR2 SYGVQD (reference sequence). The V and J ends lost 1 base and 5 bases, in that order; junction bases with no gene match: 12. In DNA form, the CDR3 reads TGCGCCAGCAGTGAGTTCGGGCTAGCGGAACGTGGAGATACGCAGTATTTT. It is translated as CASSEFGLAERGDTQYF.

V usage is TRBV5-4 and J usage is TRBJ2-1, with D possibly matching TRBD1 (6 bases). This CDR3 spans 15 amino acids. Per the germline V gene, CDR1 is SGHNT and CDR2 is YYREEE (reference sequence). V was clipped by 1 base and J by 6 bases, with 14 bases between them. The CDR3 DNA is TGTGCCAGCAGCTTGACAGGGAGTAAGCTCAATGAGCAGTTCTTC. This encodes CASSLTGSKLNEQFF.

CDR3 loop: CASSLSSGAEGGYTF. The DNA for the CDR3 is TGCGCCAGCAGCTTGTCCTCGGGGGCGGAAGGTGGCTACACCTTC. The chain links TRBV5-1 to TRBJ1-2; a possible D gene is TRBD1 (6 bases). With 1 base removed from V and 7 bases from J, the gap between germline ends came to 17 bases. The length of the CDR3 is 15 residues. The germline V gene has CDR1 SGHRS and CDR2 YFSETQ.

The CDR3 region is CASSQAGGQETQYF. CDR3 DNA: TGTGCCAGCAGCCAAGCGGGAGGCCAAGAGACCCAGTACTTC. This chain joins TRBV11-2 and TRBJ2-5, with 9 bases that match TRBD2. Germline lookup yields CDR1 SGHAT and CDR2 FQNNGV. Trimming removed 5 bases from V and 1 base from J; junction bases left unmatched: 2. The length of the CDR3 is 14 residues.

The V call is TRBV4-3, the J call TRBJ2-5, with D perhaps matching TRBD1 (6 bases). The V end lost 6 bases, the J end lost 10 bases, and 18 bases lay between the germline ends. The CDR3 covers 13 residues. Germline loops: CDR1 LGHNA, CDR2 YSLEER. The CDR3: CASSQSLQGNQYF. For the CDR3, the DNA is TGCGCCAGCAGTCAGAGCCTACAGGGAAACCAGTACTTC.

The chain combines TRBV4-1 with TRBJ1-2, with 11 nucleotides matching TRBD1. There are 14 residues in the CDR3. Germline CDR1 reads MGHRA; CDR2 reads YSYEKL. Trimming removed 5 bases from V and 7 bases from J; junction bases left unmatched: 6. DNA of the CDR3: TGCGCCAGCAGCTTTACCGGGACAGGGGGTGGCTACACCTTC. Its protein is CASSFTGTGGGYTF.

V is TRBV5-1 and J is TRBJ2-2; D gene ambiguous. The V end lost 2 bases, the J end lost 7 bases, and 9 bases lay between the germline ends. This CDR3 has 13 amino acids. CDR1 is SGHRS and CDR2 is YFSETQ in the germline V gene. The CDR3 DNA sequence: TGCGCCAGCAGCTTCATATCGGGCGGGGAGCTGTTTTTT. Its translation is CASSFISGGELFF. Full variable domain (rest looked up from reference TRBV5-1 and TRBJ2-2): KAGVTQTPRYLIKTRGQQVTLSCSPISGHRSVSWYQQTPGQGLQFLFEYFSETQRNKGNFPGRFSGRQFSNSRSEMNVSTLELGDSALYLCASSFISGGELFFGEGSRLTVL.

V usage is TRBV28 and J usage is TRBJ2-3, with 10 bases lining up with TRBD1. V was pared by 5 bases and J by 5 bases, with 4 bases of the junction left unmatched. This CDR3 comprises 14 residues. Germline V gives CDR1 MDHEN, CDR2 SYDVKM. CDR3 coding DNA: TGTGCCAGCAGTGACAGGGGGCTGATAGATACGCAGTATTTT. Translating it yields CASSDRGLIDTQYF.

V gene TRBV7-2 combines with J gene TRBJ2-1; D is possibly TRBD2 (6 bases). CDR1 is SGHTA, CDR2 FQGNSA, per germline. This CDR3 has 15 residues. V was pared by 4 bases and J by 1 base, with 11 bases between. The DNA for the CDR3 is TGTGCCAGCAGCTCCTCGGCGGGATCCTACAATGAGCAGTTCTTC. It specifies CASSSSAGSYNEQFF.

The chain uses TRBV7-3 and TRBJ2-7, with TRBD2 as a possible D gene (5 bases). Trimming took 4 bases from V and 6 from J, leaving 16 bases between them. CDR1 is SGHTA, CDR2 FQGTGA, per germline. CDR3 length: 14 amino acids. In nucleotides, the CDR3 is TGTGCCAGCAGCTACGGGATTACTCCCATCGAGCAGTACTTC. Its protein is CASSYGITPIEQYF.

The gene calls are TRBV29-1 and TRBJ1-1, with 11 positions matching TRBD1. The CDR3 runs 13 residues. Trimming cost V 5 bases and J 4 bases; bases outside gene matches: 3. Germline V gene sequence: CDR1 SQVTM, CDR2 ANQGSEA. CDR3 sequence: CSVRTGGGTEAFF. The CDR3 DNA reads TGCAGCGTTCGGACAGGGGGCGGCACTGAAGCTTTCTTT.

The table lists this clone with a count of one. The DNA for the CDR3 is TGCGCCAGCAGCCAAGATAAAGGGAAATTGACCCAGTACTTC. Translating it yields CASSQDKGKLTQYF. The rearrangement uses TRBV4-1 and TRBJ2-5; the D is unclear. CDR3 length equals 14 residues. Per the germline V gene, CDR1 is MGHRA and CDR2 is YSYEKL. The V gene lost 0 bases and the J gene lost 7 bases, with 12 bases spanning the gap.

This clone appeared once. The CDR3, as DNA: TGTGCCAGCAGCTTAGCGCGGTCCGGCAATCAGCCCCAGCATTTT. As protein: CASSLARSGNQPQHF. The chain couples TRBV7-2 to TRBJ1-5; no definite D call. CDR3 length equals 15 residues. Trimming left V 0 bases short and J 2 bases short, with 8 bases between. The germline V gene has CDR1 SGHTA and CDR2 FQGNSA.

There are a few counts of this clone. The chain joins TRBV7-8 to TRBJ2-1; possibly TRBD2 for D (5 bases). The ends were cut back, 0 bases at V and 8 bases at J, with 20 bases in the middle. This CDR3 contains 17 residues. CDR1 is SGHVS and CDR2 is FQNEAQ in the germline V gene. Here the CDR3 reads CASSLADDGLVRDEQFF. CDR3 nucleotide sequence: TGTGCCAGCAGCTTAGCAGACGACGGACTGGTTAGGGATGAGCAGTTCTTC.

Only a few counts were recorded for this clone. Here the CDR3 reads CATSTNLGGKRELFF. As DNA, the CDR3 is TGTGCCACCAGCACCAACCTAGGGGGCAAGAGGGAGCTGTTTTTT. This rearrangement joins TRBV15 to TRBJ2-2, with 7 bases fitting TRBD1. The germline V gene encodes CDR1 LNHNV and CDR2 YYDKDF (reference sequence). This CDR3 has 15 amino acids. The trim removed 4 bases at V and 9 bases at J, leaving 11 bases unmatched.

The chain combines TRBV27 with TRBJ2-1; D possibly uses TRBD1 or TRBD2 (5 bases each). This CDR3 has 15 residues. Germline V gives CDR1 MNHEY, CDR2 SMNVEV (reference sequence). V was trimmed by 4 bases and J by 12 bases, leaving 22 bases between them. CDR3 protein: CASSSWGTPRVGQFF. The CDR3 DNA reads TGTGCCAGCAGTTCCTGGGGCACCCCGAGGGTTGGGCAGTTCTTC.